The present T cell receptor beta chain was sequenced within a study of spatial heterogeneity in lung cancer. As for the study in general: More beta-chain than alpha-chain sequences were consistently detected. Within raw reads, each unique TCR and UMI combination appeared on average more than ten times.

TCR cDNA molecules each had a unique molecular identifier. TCRdb processed the 5' RACE reads anew with MiXCR; each CDR3 protein has one entry. The data show 9,500 to 14,000 distinct CDR3 sequences, nearly 4% seen once. The time point here: sample taken at primary tumor resection. Tumor, nontumor lung or frozen PBMC supplied whole RNA that was sequenced unsorted. The cohort: approximately 66 early-stage, untreated non-small cell lung cancer patients. The table lists this clonotype with many counts. CDR3 size: 13 residues. V was clipped by 3 bases and J by 0 bases, with 8 bases between them. Germline V lookup: CDR1 DFQATT, CDR2 SNEGSKA (reference sequence).

The rearrangement uses TRBV20-1 and TRBJ2-5; D is undetermined. The receptor's source is a male donor with early-stage non-small cell lung cancer. Sequencing was performed on normal lung tissue next to the tumor, taken at surgery. CDR3 sequence (DNA): TGCAGTGCTAGTGGTGGGTACCAAGAGACCCAGTACTTC. Translation gives CSASGGYQETQYF.